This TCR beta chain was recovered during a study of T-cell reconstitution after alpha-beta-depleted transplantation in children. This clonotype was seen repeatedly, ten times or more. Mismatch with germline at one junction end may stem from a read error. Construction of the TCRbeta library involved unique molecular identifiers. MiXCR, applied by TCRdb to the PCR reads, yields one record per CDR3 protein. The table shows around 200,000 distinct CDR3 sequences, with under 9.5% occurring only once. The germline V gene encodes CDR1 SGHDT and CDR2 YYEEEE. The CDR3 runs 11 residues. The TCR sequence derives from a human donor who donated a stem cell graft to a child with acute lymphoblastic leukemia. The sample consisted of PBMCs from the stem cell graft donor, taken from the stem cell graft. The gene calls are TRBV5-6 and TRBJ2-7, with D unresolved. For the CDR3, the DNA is TGTGCCAGCACCTTGGATGGGCAGCAGTACTTC. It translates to CASTLDGQQYF.